These 9 T cell receptor beta chains came from one sample sequenced in a study of monozygotic twins with inflammatory bowel disease. TCRdb reprocessed the 5' RACE reads; each CDR3 protein has one entry and no DNA is given. The sample data list about 170,000 distinct CDR3 sequences. Sequenced: blood. These receptors were collected from a human donor with ulcerative colitis or Crohn's disease, or a healthy co-twin of an affected twin (not recorded which).

The rearrangement links TRBV7-2 to TRBJ2-7. This CDR3 is built from 13 residues. Per germline, CDR1 SGHTA and CDR2 FQGNSA. CDR3 amino acids: CASSLRLGYEQYF.

This chain uses TRBV18 with TRBJ2-3. Germline V gene data show CDR1 as KGHSH and CDR2 as LQKENI. The CDR3 is made up of 15 amino acids. The CDR3 protein is CASSQQGGGTDTQYF.

V is TRBV4-3 and J is TRBJ2-1; TCRdb selects TRBD1, and the lack of DNA leaves this call unchecked. The CDR3 has 16 residues. CDR1 and CDR2 (germline): LGHNA, YSLEER. This CDR3 reads CASSQGWGVYYNEQFF.

The rearrangement links TRBV6-5 to TRBJ2-7; TCRdb outputs TRBD2, but without DNA this stays unchecked. CDR3 length: 15 amino acids. Germline CDR1 is MNHEY and CDR2 is SVGAGI. CDR3 region: CASSYKAESSYEQYF.

The chain uses TRBV30 and TRBJ2-7; checking the TCRdb D call of TRBD1 is not possible without DNA. The CDR3 spans 13 residues. Germline V lookup: CDR1 GTSNPN, CDR2 SVGIG (reference sequence). The chain's CDR3 is CAWSAWGNYEQYF.

This rearrangement joins TRBV6-2 or TRBV6-3 to TRBJ1-2; TCRdb's D call, TRBD1, is unchecked because there is no DNA. The length of the CDR3 is 14 residues. Germline V CDR1 and CDR2: MNHEY, SVGEGT. The chain's CDR3 is CATDPDNANYGYTF.

V and J are TRBV29-1 and TRBJ2-7; the TCRdb D gene call, TRBD1, has no DNA to confirm it. The CDR3 totals 14 residues. The germline V gene has CDR1 SQVTM and CDR2 ANQGSEA. This chain's CDR3 is CSGRPRRDSDEQYF.

This chain uses TRBV19 with TRBJ2-2. Germline V gene data show CDR1 as LNHDA and CDR2 as SQIVND (reference sequence). CDR3 size: 14 residues. CDR3 sequence: CASTLGRQAGELFF.

The chain links TRBV5-6 to TRBJ2-5. The CDR3 loop spans 13 amino acids. Germline CDR1 and CDR2: SGHDT and YYEEEE. This CDR3 reads CASSWEPQETQYF.